This TCR beta chain comes out of a study of T cells in Graves' hyperthyroidism and ophthalmopathy. Study-wide results and limits: The model made its ophthalmopathy prediction, and onset followed a median around 6.9 months later.

With respect to this clonotype: Its antigen is still unknown.

The CDR3 contains 14 residues. Trimming took 6 bases from V and 2 from J; bases not matched to a gene: 5. In germline, CDR1 is MNHNY, CDR2 SVGAGI (reference sequence). Uncontrolled infection, other autoimmune disease, pregnancy or lactation disqualified patients from enrolment. Amplified regions were TCR beta CDR3 sequences from RNA transcripts. The primer set for the first-round RT-PCR of the TCR CDR3 was HTBI. TCRdb re-derived calls from the multiplex PCR reads in MiXCR, one entry per CDR3 protein. Of 660,000 or so distinct CDR3 sequences listed, 45% are singletons. The sample comprised peripheral blood or thyroid tissue (not recorded which). J is TRBJ2-7 and V is TRBV6-6, with TRBD2 matching over 9 bases. This receptor was identified in an adult man with Graves' disease, either hyperthyroidism or ophthalmopathy (not recorded which). The CDR3 DNA is TGTGCCAGCAGCTCCGGGACTAGCACCTACGAGCAGTACTTC. It yields the protein CASSSGTSTYEQYF.